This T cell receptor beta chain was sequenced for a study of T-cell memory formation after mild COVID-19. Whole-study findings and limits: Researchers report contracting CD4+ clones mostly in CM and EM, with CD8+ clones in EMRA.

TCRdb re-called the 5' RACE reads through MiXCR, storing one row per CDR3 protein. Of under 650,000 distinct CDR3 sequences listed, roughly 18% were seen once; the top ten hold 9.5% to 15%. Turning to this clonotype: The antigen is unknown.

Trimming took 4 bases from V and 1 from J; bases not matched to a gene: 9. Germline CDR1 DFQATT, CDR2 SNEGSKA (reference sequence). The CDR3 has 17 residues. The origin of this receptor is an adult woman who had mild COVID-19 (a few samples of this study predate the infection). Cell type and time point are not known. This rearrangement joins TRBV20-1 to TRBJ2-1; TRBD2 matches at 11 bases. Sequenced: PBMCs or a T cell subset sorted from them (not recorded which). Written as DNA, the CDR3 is TGCAGTGCTACCGATAGCGGGAGGGCGAGGTCCTACAATGAGCAGTTCTTC. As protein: CSATDSGRARSYNEQFF.